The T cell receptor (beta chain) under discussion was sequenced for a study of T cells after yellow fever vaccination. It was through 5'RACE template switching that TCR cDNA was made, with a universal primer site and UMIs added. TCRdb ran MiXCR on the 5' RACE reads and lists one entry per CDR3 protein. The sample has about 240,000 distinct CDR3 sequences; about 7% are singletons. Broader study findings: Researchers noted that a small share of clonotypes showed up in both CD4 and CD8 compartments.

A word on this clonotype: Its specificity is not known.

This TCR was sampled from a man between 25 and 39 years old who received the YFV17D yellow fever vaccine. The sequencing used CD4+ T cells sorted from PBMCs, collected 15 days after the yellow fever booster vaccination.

In nucleotides, the CDR3 is TGTGCCAGCAGTTTGGTGGGACACACAGATACGCAGTATTTT. Translated: CASSLVGHTDTQYF. V is TRBV28 and J is TRBJ2-3; tentative D call: TRBD1 (6 bases). Germline values: CDR1 MDHEN, CDR2 SYDVKM. This CDR3 is built from 14 residues. V lost 3 bases and J lost 2, with 9 bases in between.